Below, 28 T cell receptor beta chains from the same sample are listed, as sequenced in a study of T cells after posttransplantation cyclophosphamide. Measured with immunoSEQ multiplex PCR; TCRdb has only the in-frame clones, and not every one. The sample records fewer than 12,000 clones, more than 75% being singletons. A marrow graft followed busulfan-fludarabine conditioning, with cyclophosphamide on days +3 and +4. Sequencing was performed on CD4+ T cells sorted from PBMCs, taken after allogeneic stem cell transplant with posttransplant cyclophosphamide. These receptors were obtained from a male patient in his thirties who received an allogeneic stem cell transplant from a related donor, was CMV-positive, and had acute GVHD only. Some T cells may be provided by the graft donor.

V usage is TRBV10-3 and J usage is TRBJ2-7; D unresolved. The CDR3 covers 13 residues. Germline CDR1 ENHRY, CDR2 SYGVKD. V was pared by 5 bases and J by 2 bases, with 10 bases between. CDR3 sequence (DNA): TGTGCCATCAGTTCTGACACCACCTACGAGCAGTACTTC. Translation: CAISSDTTYEQYF.

The chain employs TRBV28 and TRBJ1-1; D call uncertain. Per germline, CDR1 MDHEN and CDR2 SYDVKM. The V and J ends lost 4 bases and 8 bases respectively, with 11 bases between them. This CDR3 region has 12 residues. The CDR3 nucleotides are TGTGCCAGCAGTTCGCCACTAACAGAAGCTTTCTTT. Protein: CASSSPLTEAFF.

The rearrangement links TRBV28 to TRBJ1-2; 7 bases agree with TRBD1. The CDR3 runs 14 residues. Germline V CDR1 and CDR2: MDHEN, SYDVKM. Unmatched junction bases numbered 2, after V lost 4 bases and J lost 0 bases. CDR3 amino acids: CASSWGQSNYGYTF. The CDR3 DNA follows: TGTGCCAGCAGTTGGGGACAGTCTAACTATGGCTACACCTTC.

The rearrangement uses TRBV15 and TRBJ2-7; D might be TRBD1 (5 bases). Trimming removed 0 bases at V and 3 bases at J, with 6 bases between. There are 13 residues in the CDR3. CDR1 is LNHNV and CDR2 is YYDKDF in the germline V gene (reference sequence). CDR3 sequence reads: CATSRDQGYEQYF. The CDR3 nucleotides are TGTGCCACCAGCAGAGACCAGGGCTACGAGCAGTACTTC.

The chain recombines TRBV7-2 with TRBJ2-2, with 10 bases identical to TRBD1. Germline CDR1 reads SGHTA; CDR2 reads FQGNSA. The CDR3 is made up of 16 amino acids. The trim removed 3 bases at V and 4 bases at J, leaving 5 bases unmatched. This chain's CDR3 is CASSFRQGASTGELFF. In nucleotides, the CDR3 is TGTGCCAGCAGCTTCCGACAGGGGGCTAGCACCGGGGAGCTGTTTTTT.

The chain links TRBV9 to TRBJ2-1; 8 bases match TRBD2. The trim removed 2 bases at V and 6 bases at J, leaving 1 base unmatched. In germline, CDR1 is SGDLS, CDR2 YYNGEE. This CDR3 is built from 13 residues. The CDR3 spells CASSVTSGNEQFF. As DNA, the CDR3 is TGTGCCAGCAGCGTCACTAGCGGCAATGAGCAGTTCTTC.

The chain couples TRBV28 to TRBJ1-3; 7 bases align to TRBD1. This CDR3 has 17 amino acids. The V segment lost 5 bases and the J segment 0 bases; nucleotides outside the gene matches: 10. Germline V gene lookup returns CDR1 MDHEN and CDR2 SYDVKM. CDR3 region: CASSPPRTGPSGNTIYF. The CDR3 DNA is TGTGCCAGCAGTCCCCCCCGGACAGGCCCCTCTGGAAACACCATATATTTT.

This chain links TRBV5-1 with TRBJ1-1, with 11 bases fitting TRBD1. The J segment lost 1 base and the V segment lost 5 bases, leaving 7 bases of the junction unmatched. CDR3 length equals 16 residues. Looked up from germline, CDR1 is SGHRS and CDR2 is YFSETQ. CDR3 region: CASRPGTGGGNTEAFF. The CDR3, as DNA: TGCGCCAGCAGACCCGGGACAGGGGGAGGGAACACTGAAGCTTTCTTT.

The rearrangement joins TRBV6-5 to TRBJ2-3, with D unresolved. The germline V gene has CDR1 MNHEY and CDR2 SVGAGI. The length of the CDR3 is 11 residues. Trimming left V 5 bases short and J 6 bases short, with 6 bases between. The CDR3 protein is CASSVLDTQYF. Here the CDR3 DNA reads TGTGCCAGCAGTGTCCTGGATACGCAGTATTTT.

The J gene is TRBJ1-6, the V gene TRBV7-2; perhaps TRBD1 as D (5 bases). This CDR3 contains 15 residues. Looked up from germline, CDR1 is SGHTA and CDR2 is FQGNSA. V gave up 2 bases and J gave up 9 bases, with 14 bases separating them. CDR3 nucleotides: TGTGCCAGCAGCTTATCCACGACAGACCCTTCACCCCTCCACTTT. Residues: CASSLSTTDPSPLHF.

The chain carries TRBV28 and TRBJ2-7, with D perhaps TRBD1 (5 bases). This CDR3 has 14 residues. Trimming removed 3 bases at V and 6 bases at J, with 15 bases between. Germline CDR1 reads MDHEN; CDR2 reads SYDVKM. The CDR3 sequence is CASSFSGQGAEQYF. The CDR3 DNA reads TGTGCCAGCAGTTTCTCGGGTCAGGGCGCCGAGCAGTACTTC. The complete variable domain, with remaining parts taken from reference TRBV28 and TRBJ2-7, reads DVKVTQSSRYLVKRTGEKVFLECVQDMDHENMFWYRQDPGLGLRLIYFSYDVKMKEKGDIPEGYSVSREKKERFSLILESASTNQTSMYLCASSFSGQGAEQYFGPGTRLTVT.

The chain is built from TRBV4-1 and TRBJ1-4, with 10 bases aligning to TRBD1. The V and J ends lost 3 bases and 0 bases, in that order; junction bases with no gene match: 10. CDR1 MGHRA and CDR2 YSYEKL come from the germline V gene. The CDR3 has 19 residues. The CDR3 loop reads CASSQLPGTGEATNEKLFF. CDR3 bases: TGCGCCAGCAGCCAGCTGCCGGGGACAGGGGAGGCAACTAATGAAAAACTGTTTTTT.

This clone was detected once. The CDR3 region has the DNA TGCGCCAGCAGCCAAGATGTCACCGTACGGAGTCAGCCCCAGCATTTT. This codes for CASSQDVTVRSQPQHF. The rearrangement joins TRBV4-3 to TRBJ1-5, with unresolved D. Trimming removed 0 bases at V and 6 bases at J, with 15 bases between. CDR1 is LGHNA and CDR2 is YSLEER in the germline V gene. The CDR3 spans 16 residues.

The gene calls are TRBV2 and TRBJ1-1; a possible D gene is TRBD1 (5 bases). This CDR3 spans 11 amino acids. CDR1 is SNHLY and CDR2 is FYNNEI in the germline V gene. V was clipped by 6 bases and J by 3 bases, with 5 bases between them. Here the CDR3 DNA reads TGTGCCAGCAGCAGGGACACTGAAGCTTTCTTT. Translating it yields CASSRDTEAFF.

The chain has TRBV4-3 and TRBJ2-3, with 7 positions matching TRBD2. The CDR3 totals 16 residues. J gave up 6 bases and V 0 bases, and 9 bases lay outside the gene matches. CDR1 LGHNA and CDR2 YSLEER come from the germline V gene. CDR3 DNA sequence: TGCGCCAGCAGCCAAGATGCCGCGGGGAGGGCGGATACGCAGTATTTT. Translated, it gives CASSQDAAGRADTQYF.

The genes are TRBV4-2 and TRBJ2-3, with 10 bases that match TRBD2. The V gene end was trimmed by 2 bases and the J gene end by 0 bases; junction bases not matched to a gene: 14. This CDR3 has 20 amino acids. Looked up from germline, CDR1 is LGHNA and CDR2 is YNFKEQ. CDR3 bases: TGTGCCAGCAGCCAACCACTCGGACTAGCGGACCATACTAGCACAGATACGCAGTATTTT. Translation: CASSQPLGLADHTSTDTQYF.

The gene calls are TRBV2 and TRBJ1-1, with a weak D call TRBD1 (5 bases). The CDR3 contains 12 residues. Germline V gene sequence: CDR1 SNHLY, CDR2 FYNNEI. V was pared by 8 bases and J by 4 bases, with 11 bases between. CDR3 sequence (DNA): TGTGCCAGCTCCTGGGGGGGCACTGAAGCTTTCTTT. It is translated as CASSWGGTEAFF.

CDR3 coding DNA: TGCGCCAGCAGCTCGGACAGCTTCGATGGCTACACCTTC. Its protein product is CASSSDSFDGYTF. J is TRBJ1-2 and V is TRBV5-1, with D perhaps matching TRBD1 (6 bases). There are 13 residues in the CDR3. CDR1 and CDR2 from the germline V gene are SGHRS and YFSETQ. V gave up 3 bases and J gave up 6 bases, with 12 bases separating them.

The chain recombines TRBV10-3 with TRBJ2-5; 13 positions match TRBD2. The ends lost 5 bases at V and 7 bases at J; junction bases unmatched: 7. CDR1 and CDR2 from the germline V gene are ENHRY and SYGVKD. This CDR3 contains 15 residues. For the CDR3, the DNA is TGTGCCATCAGTAGGGGGACTAGCGGGGACGGGACCCAGTACTTC. This gives the protein CAISRGTSGDGTQYF.

As for this clone: A junction end diverges from the germline sequence, so it may reflect a read error. The chain uses TRBV7-2 and TRBJ1-1; 12 bases are shared with TRBD1. Per the germline V gene, CDR1 is SGHTA and CDR2 is FQGNSA. The CDR3 has 17 amino acids. The DNA of the CDR3 is TGTGCCAGCACCTACCCCCGGCCGGGACAGGGGGCGACTGAAGCTTCCTTT. It is translated as CASTYPRPGQGATEASF.

V and J are TRBV28 and TRBJ2-3; 15 nucleotides line up with TRBD2. Germline V CDR1 and CDR2: MDHEN, SYDVKM. The CDR3 spans 16 residues. With 5 bases clipped from V and 9 bases from J, the junction kept 9 bases outside the gene matches. The CDR3 DNA reads as TGTGCCAGCAGTACCAGGACTAGCGGGGGGGCAGGGACGCAGTATTTT. Translating it yields CASSTRTSGGAGTQYF.

The chain combines TRBV4-3 with TRBJ2-7, with 7 bases matching TRBD1. V dropped 1 base and J dropped 2; count of bases not matched to a gene: 2. CDR1 is LGHNA, CDR2 YSLEER, per germline. This CDR3 region has 14 residues. The CDR3 sequence: CASSQGDRAYEQYF. In nucleotides, the CDR3 is TGCGCCAGCAGCCAAGGCGACAGGGCCTACGAGCAGTACTTC.

The gene calls are TRBV6-6 and TRBJ2-7; the match to TRBD1 covers 11 bases. The junction had 3 bases not matched to a gene; V was cut back by 4 bases and J by 4 bases. The CDR3 has 14 amino acids. Germline V lookup: CDR1 MNHNY, CDR2 SVGAGI (reference sequence). The CDR3 spells CASSSGQGAYEQYF. The CDR3 nucleotides are TGTGCCAGCAGTTCCGGACAGGGGGCGTACGAGCAGTACTTC.

The chain couples TRBV10-3 to TRBJ2-3, with 7 bases matching TRBD2. Unmatched junction bases numbered 8, after V lost 6 bases and J lost 5 bases. Germline V CDR1 and CDR2: ENHRY, SYGVKD. The CDR3 runs 14 residues. In DNA, the CDR3 is TGTGCCATCAGAGTCGGGGGGAGGTTAGATACGCAGTATTTT. It encodes CAIRVGGRLDTQYF.

This clone appeared once. The rearrangement uses TRBV4-3 and TRBJ1-1, with D unclear. The CDR3 extends over 15 amino acids. V lost 0 bases, J lost 1 base, and 9 bases lay in between. Germline CDR1 and CDR2: LGHNA and YSLEER. CDR3 protein: CASSQDPAGNTEAFF. The DNA of the CDR3 is TGCGCCAGCAGCCAAGATCCGGCGGGGAACACTGAAGCTTTCTTT.

The CDR3 sequence: CASSFLGQEAFF. As DNA, the CDR3 is TGTGCCAGCAGTTTCCTAGGACAGGAAGCTTTCTTT. V and J are TRBV6-1 and TRBJ1-1; D may be TRBD1 (6 bases). Trimming left V 5 bases short and J 8 bases short, with 12 bases between. In germline, CDR1 is MNHNS, CDR2 SASEGT. The CDR3 has 12 residues.

J is TRBJ2-3 and V is TRBV14, with 7 bases matching TRBD2. The CDR3 extends over 17 amino acids. Germline-derived CDR1 and CDR2 are SGHDN and FVKESK. The trim removed 4 bases at V and 3 bases at J, leaving 13 bases unmatched. DNA of the CDR3: TGTGCCAGCAGCCCTTGGTCGGGCGGGGGAAGTACAGATACGCAGTATTTT. Amino acid sequence: CASSPWSGGGSTDTQYF.

The chain joins TRBV19 to TRBJ1-5, with D possibly TRBD1 on 5 matching bases. Germline CDR1 is LNHDA and CDR2 is SQIVND (reference sequence). V gave up 5 bases and J gave up 1 base, with 21 bases separating them. The CDR3 consists of 18 residues. The CDR3 region has the DNA TGTGCCAGTAGTGCTTGGGGTCGGGGGACGGGGAGCAATCAGCCCCAGCATTTT. Translated: CASSAWGRGTGSNQPQHF. The full variable domain, rest sourced from reference TRBV19 and TRBJ1-5, is DGGITQSPKYLFRKEGQNVTLSCEQNLNHDAMYWYRQDPGQGLRLIYYSQIVNDFQKGDIAEGYSVSREKKESFPLTVTSAQKNPTAFYLCASSAWGRGTGSNQPQHFGDGTRLSIL.